This T cell receptor (beta chain) was observed in a study of STAT3 mutations in large granular lymphocyte leukemia. Study-wide context: More than half of T-LGLL patients received immunosuppressive therapy.

For this clone: Its target is unknown.

Generated by immunoSEQ multiplex PCR, the TCRdb table keeps only in-frame clones and is missing some. Of about 10,000 clones in the sample, around 52% were seen once. General observations from the study: In T-cell large granular lymphocyte leukemia, about half of patients showed multiple immunodominant subclonotypes.

The CDR3 loop spans 13 amino acids. Germline lookup yields CDR1 MDHEN and CDR2 SYDVKM. This chain uses TRBV28 with TRBJ1-2; D is perhaps TRBD1 (5 bases). The receptor was derived from a boy younger than 18 with T-cell large granular lymphocyte leukemia. Some clones in this sample may be carry-over from other donors' samples. Material: peripheral blood mononuclear cells. CDR3 in amino acids: CAILRDHNYGYTF. The CDR3 nucleotides read TGTGCTATACTCAGGGATCATAACTATGGCTACACCTTC.